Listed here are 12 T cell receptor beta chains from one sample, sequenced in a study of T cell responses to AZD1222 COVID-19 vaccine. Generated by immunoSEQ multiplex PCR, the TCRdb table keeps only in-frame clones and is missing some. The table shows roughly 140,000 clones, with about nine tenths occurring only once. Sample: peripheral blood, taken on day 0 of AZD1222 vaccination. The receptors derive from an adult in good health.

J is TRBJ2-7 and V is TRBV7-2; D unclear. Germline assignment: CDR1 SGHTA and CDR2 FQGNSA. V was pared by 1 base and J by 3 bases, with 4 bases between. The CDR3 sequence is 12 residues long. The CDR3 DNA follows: TGTGCCAGCAGCTTAGATGTCTACGAGCAGTACTTC. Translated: CASSLDVYEQYF.

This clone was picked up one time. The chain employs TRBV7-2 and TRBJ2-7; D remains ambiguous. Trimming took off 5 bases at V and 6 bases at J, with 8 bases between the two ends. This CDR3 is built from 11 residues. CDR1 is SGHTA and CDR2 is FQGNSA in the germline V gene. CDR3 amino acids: CASSKYLEQYF. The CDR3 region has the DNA TGTGCCAGCAGCAAGTATCTCGAGCAGTACTTC.

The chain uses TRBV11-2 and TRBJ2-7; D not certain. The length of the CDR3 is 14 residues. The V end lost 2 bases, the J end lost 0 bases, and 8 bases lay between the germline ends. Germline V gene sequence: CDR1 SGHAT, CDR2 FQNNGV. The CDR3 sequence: CASSLSDRSYEQYF. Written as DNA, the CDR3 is TGTGCCAGCAGCTTATCAGACCGCTCCTACGAGCAGTACTTC.

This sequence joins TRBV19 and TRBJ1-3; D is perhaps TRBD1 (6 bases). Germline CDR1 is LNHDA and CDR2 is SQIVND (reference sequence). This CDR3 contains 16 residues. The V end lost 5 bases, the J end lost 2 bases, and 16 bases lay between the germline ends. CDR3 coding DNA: TGTGCCAGTAGTGACTTGGGCGGACAGACTGGAAACACCATATATTTT. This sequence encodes CASSDLGGQTGNTIYF.

Written as DNA, the CDR3 is TGTGCCAGCAGCAGCACTAGCGGGAGGGCCAATGAGCAGTTCTTC. Translation: CASSSTSGRANEQFF. The rearrangement links TRBV11-1 to TRBJ2-1, with 13 bases fitting TRBD2. Germline values: CDR1 SGHAT, CDR2 FQDESV (reference sequence). This CDR3 comprises 15 residues. V shed 5 bases, J shed 6 bases, and the junction held 4 bases outside the gene matches. The full variable domain, in which reference TRBV11-1 and TRBJ2-1 provide the parts outside the CDR3, is EAEVAQSPRYKITEKSQAVAFWCDPISGHATLYWYRQILGQGPELLVQFQDESVVDDSQLPKDRFSAERLKGVDSTLKIQPAELGDSAMYLCASSSTSGRANEQFFGPGTRLTVL.

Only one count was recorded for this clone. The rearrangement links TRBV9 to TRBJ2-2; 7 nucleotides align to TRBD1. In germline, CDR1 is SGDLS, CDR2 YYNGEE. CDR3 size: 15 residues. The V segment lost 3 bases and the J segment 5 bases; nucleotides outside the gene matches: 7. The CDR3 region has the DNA TGTGCCAGCAGCGCCGGGACAGCCCTGACCGGGGAGCTGTTTTTT. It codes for CASSAGTALTGELFF.

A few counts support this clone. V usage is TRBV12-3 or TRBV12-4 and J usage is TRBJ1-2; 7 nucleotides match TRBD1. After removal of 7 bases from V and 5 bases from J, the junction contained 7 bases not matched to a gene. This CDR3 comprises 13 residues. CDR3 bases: TGTGCCAGCACTCCGGACAGGATTTATGGCTACACCTTC. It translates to CASTPDRIYGYTF.

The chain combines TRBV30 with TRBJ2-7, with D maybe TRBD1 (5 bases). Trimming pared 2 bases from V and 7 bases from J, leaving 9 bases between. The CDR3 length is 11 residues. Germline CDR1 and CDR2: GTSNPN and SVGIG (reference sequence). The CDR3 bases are TGTGCCTGGAGTCCCCGGACAGAGCAGTACTTC. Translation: CAWSPRTEQYF.

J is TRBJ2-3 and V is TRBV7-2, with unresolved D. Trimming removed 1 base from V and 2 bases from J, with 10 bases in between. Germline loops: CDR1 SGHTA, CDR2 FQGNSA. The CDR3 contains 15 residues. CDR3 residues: CASSLDVGNTDTQYF. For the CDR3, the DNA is TGTGCCAGCAGCTTAGACGTGGGGAACACAGATACGCAGTATTTT. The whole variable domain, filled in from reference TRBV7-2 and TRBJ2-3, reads GAGVSQSPSNKVTEKGKDVELRCDPISGHTALYWYRQSLGQGLEFLIYFQGNSAPDKSGLPSDRFSAERTGGSVSTLTIQRTQQEDSAVYLCASSLDVGNTDTQYFGPGTRLTVL.

The CDR3 region has the DNA TGCGCCACCCGAACCTCTCCGGGGACAGGGCTTGAAAAACTGTTTTTT. Its protein product is CATRTSPGTGLEKLFF. V usage is TRBV5-1 and J usage is TRBJ1-4; 9 bases align to TRBD1. Losses at the gene ends were 9 bases for V and 7 bases for J; bases not matched to a gene: 16. This CDR3 comprises 16 residues. Looked up from germline, CDR1 is SGHRS and CDR2 is YFSETQ.

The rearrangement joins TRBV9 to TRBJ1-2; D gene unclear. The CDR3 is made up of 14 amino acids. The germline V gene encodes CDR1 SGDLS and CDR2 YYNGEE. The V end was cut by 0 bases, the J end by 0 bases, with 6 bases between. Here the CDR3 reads CASSVGESNYGYTF. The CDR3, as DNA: TGTGCCAGCAGCGTAGGGGAGTCTAACTATGGCTACACCTTC.

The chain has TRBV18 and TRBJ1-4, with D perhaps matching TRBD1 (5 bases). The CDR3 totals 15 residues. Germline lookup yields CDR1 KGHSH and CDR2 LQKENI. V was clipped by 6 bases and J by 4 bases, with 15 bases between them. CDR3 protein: CASSLYGTDNEKLFF. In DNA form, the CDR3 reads TGTGCCAGCTCCCTCTACGGGACGGATAATGAAAAACTGTTTTTT.